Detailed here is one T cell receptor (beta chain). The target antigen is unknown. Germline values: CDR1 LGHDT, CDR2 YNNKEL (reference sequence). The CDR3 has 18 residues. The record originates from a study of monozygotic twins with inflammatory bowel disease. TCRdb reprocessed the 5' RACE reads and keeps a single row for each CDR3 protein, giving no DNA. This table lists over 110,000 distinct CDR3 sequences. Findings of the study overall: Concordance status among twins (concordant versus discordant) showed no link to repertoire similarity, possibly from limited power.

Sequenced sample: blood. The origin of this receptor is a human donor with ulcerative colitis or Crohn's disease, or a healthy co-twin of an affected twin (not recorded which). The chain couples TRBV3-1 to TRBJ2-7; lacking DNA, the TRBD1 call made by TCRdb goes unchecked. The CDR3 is CASSQDPQDSIYSYEQYF.